This T cell receptor beta chain was documented in a study of blood T cell repertoires in COVID-19. Study-wide background: The origin of the acute and convalescent COVID-19 samples was the United States, Italy and Spain. T cells, B-cell-depleted T cells, or PBMCs supplied cDNA or gDNA.

Source study methods: Amplification of reference gene primers was used by the study to estimate nucleated cell counts. Some clones are missing from TCRdb's copy, which holds only in-frame ones; the method was immunoSEQ multiplex PCR. That table furnishes V, J and clone size, whereas the DNA furnished D and trimming. The sample lists about 55,000 clones, roughly 90% occurring once. The ends were cut back, 8 bases at V and 0 bases at J, with 5 bases in the middle. Germline V gives CDR1 MNHEY, CDR2 SVGAGI. The CDR3 loop spans 12 amino acids. This TCR derives from a man between 60 and 75 years old with active COVID-19. Sequenced material: peripheral blood. The chain links TRBV6-5 to TRBJ2-1; D possibly corresponds to TRBD2 (5 bases). CDR3 DNA sequence: TGTGCCAGCGGGAGCTCCTACAATGAGCAGTTCTTC. Translating it yields CASGSSYNEQFF.